The sequence of this TCR beta chain was determined in a study of vaccination effects on CD4 cells after COVID-19. Overall study context: Post-vaccine draws lagged the second dose by a median of 72 days.

CDR1 and CDR2 from the germline V gene are MNHEY and SVGAGI. Unmatched junction bases numbered 8, after V lost 6 bases and J lost 4 bases. The CDR3 has 15 amino acids. For this clone: The antigen is unknown.

Findings and caveats of the study: Few convalescent patients, and no early post-infection timepoints, were available to the study.

Antigen-specific CD4+ T cells were expanded with viral peptide pools in the ViraFEST assay before sequencing. Subsequent to approximately 11 days of culture, CD4+ T cells were isolated. Each participant received a vaccine that was either BNT162b2 or mRNA-1273, given as two doses. Fresh IL-2-containing medium replaced half the medium on days 3 and 7. Measured with immunoSEQ multiplex PCR; TCRdb has only the in-frame clones, and not every one. The repertoire holds 25,000 to 35,000 clones, with roughly 80% as singletons. Sequences were derived from CD4+ T cells from PBMCs cultured with HCoV-229E spike peptides, sampled after COVID-19 vaccination. The chain uses TRBV6-5 and TRBJ1-4, with 7 nucleotides matching TRBD1. The TCR sequence derives from a human donor who received a COVID-19 vaccine. In nucleotides, the CDR3 is TGTGCCAGCAGGGAGTTCGGGACAGTTAATGAAAAACTGTTTTTT. Protein product: CASREFGTVNEKLFF.